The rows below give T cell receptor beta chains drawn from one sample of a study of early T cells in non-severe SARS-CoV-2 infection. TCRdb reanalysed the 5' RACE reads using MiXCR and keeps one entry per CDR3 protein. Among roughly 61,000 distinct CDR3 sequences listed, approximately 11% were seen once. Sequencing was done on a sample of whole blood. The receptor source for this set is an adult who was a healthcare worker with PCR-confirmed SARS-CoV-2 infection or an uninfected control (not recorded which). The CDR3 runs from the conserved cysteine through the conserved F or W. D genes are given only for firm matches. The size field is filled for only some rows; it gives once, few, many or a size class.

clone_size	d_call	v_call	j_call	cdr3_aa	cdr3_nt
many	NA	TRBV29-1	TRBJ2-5	CSVPPGGETQYF	TGCAGCGTGCCCCCAGGTGGGGAGACCCAGTACTTC
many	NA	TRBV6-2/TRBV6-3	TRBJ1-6	CASSGGRYNSPLHF	TGTGCCAGCAGTGGGGGACGATATAATTCACCCCTCCACTTT
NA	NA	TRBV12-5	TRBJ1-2	CASGFLQRAYGYTF	TGTGCTAGTGGTTTCCTTCAGCGAGCCTATGGCTACACCTTC
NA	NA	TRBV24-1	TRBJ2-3	CATSEGTGSDTQYF	TGTGCCACCAGTGAGGGTACAGGGTCAGATACGCAGTATTTT
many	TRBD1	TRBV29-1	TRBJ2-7	CSVGPRTGGYEQYF	TGCAGCGTTGGGCCGAGGACAGGGGGCTACGAGCAGTACTTC
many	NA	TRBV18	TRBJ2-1	CASSLRDGTYNEQFF	TGTGCCAGCTCACTCAGAGACGGAACCTACAATGAGCAGTTCTTC
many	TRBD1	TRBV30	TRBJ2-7	CAWSDDRGPIF	TGTGCCTGGAGTGATGACAGGGGACCGATCTTC
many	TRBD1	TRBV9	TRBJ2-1	CASSAPGTGAKGGSYNEQFF	TGTGCCAGCAGCGCCCCCGGGACAGGGGCCAAGGGGGGCTCCTACAATGAGCAGTTCTTC
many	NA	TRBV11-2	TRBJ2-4	CASSLDWSNIQYF	TGTGCCAGCAGCTTAGATTGGTCCAACATTCAGTACTTC
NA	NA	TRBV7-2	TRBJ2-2	CASSQRGTTTGELFF	TGTGCCAGCAGTCAAAGGGGCACAACTACCGGGGAGCTGTTTTTT
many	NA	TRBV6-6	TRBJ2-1	CATRSGMGDEQFF	TGTGCCACCCGATCAGGGATGGGCGATGAGCAGTTCTTC